The rows below give T cell receptor beta chains drawn from one sample of a study of blood T cells in healthy people across ages. Using its own MiXCR run on the 5' RACE reads, TCRdb lists one record per CDR3 protein. The sample includes fewer than 650,000 distinct CDR3 sequences, roughly a quarter of them seen just once. The sample also formed part of further work on T cells of mothers and their children.

Sequences were obtained from blood. The receptors were sampled from a boy aged 2 to 9 in good health. Both conserved end residues are part of each CDR3. A D gene is named only where the DNA matches it firmly. Expanded clones get a size class; other rows say once, few or many, or leave the size out.

D,V,J,size,DNA,CDR3
TRBD2,TRBV7-2,TRBJ2-3,-,TGTGCCAGCAGCCCCGTTGGGGGGGCAGATACGCAGTATTTT,CASSPVGGADTQYF
-,TRBV27,TRBJ1-3,-,TGTGCCAGCAGTCCCAGGACCTCTGGAAACACCATATATTTT,CASSPRTSGNTIYF
-,TRBV15,TRBJ1-3,few,TGTGCCACCAGCTCCTCCAGGGCTGGAAACACCATATATTTT,CATSSSRAGNTIYF
-,TRBV5-5,TRBJ1-4,few,TGTGCCAGCAGCTCAGGTGGTACTAATGAAAAACTGTTTTTT,CASSSGGTNEKLFF
-,TRBV7-9,TRBJ2-5,few,TGTGCCAGCAGCTCTCCGGGACGCCCAGCCCAGTACTTC,CASSSPGRPAQYF
-,TRBV20-1,TRBJ2-3,-,TGCAGTGTCTCGGGACTGACTTCCACAGATACGCAGTATTTT,CSVSGLTSTDTQYF
-,TRBV12-3/TRBV12-4,TRBJ2-2,-,TGTGCCAGCAGTTTCGAGCGGAGGGTAACCGGGGAGCTGTTTTTT,CASSFERRVTGELFF
TRBD2,TRBV2,TRBJ2-4,-,TGTGCCAGCAGTGAAATCAGCGGGGGGGCCCTGTTGGGCAAAAACATTCAGTACTTC,CASSEISGGALLGKNIQYF
TRBD2,TRBV12-3/TRBV12-4,TRBJ2-5,few,TGTGCCAGCAGTTTCCAAACTAGCGGGCAAGAGACCCAGTACTTC,CASSFQTSGQETQYF
-,TRBV29-1,TRBJ2-7,few,TGCAGTGTACAGGGGGGGTCGGCCTACGAGCAGTACTTC,CSVQGGSAYEQYF
-,TRBV28,TRBJ2-2,many,TGTGCCAGCAGTCCCGGGGGGCAGGGCCGGAACACCGGGGAGCTGTTTTTT,CASSPGGQGRNTGELFF
-,TRBV7-8,TRBJ1-5,once,TGTGCCAGCAGCTTGGGGAGGGTTAGCAATCAGCCCCAGCATTTT,CASSLGRVSNQPQHF
TRBD2,TRBV10-3,TRBJ2-7,many,TGTGCCATCAGTGAGGGCCTAGCGGACCTCGCCTACGAGCAGTACTTC,CAISEGLADLAYEQYF
TRBD2,TRBV6-2/TRBV6-3,TRBJ2-7,once,TGTGCCAGCACCTTAGCGGGTTTTTTCTACGAGCAGTACTTC,CASTLAGFFYEQYF
-,TRBV20-1,TRBJ2-3,few,TGCAGCCTGAGACTCAACCCCGTCGCAGATACGCAGTATTTT,CSLRLNPVADTQYF
TRBD2,TRBV20-1,TRBJ2-2,many,TGCAGTGCTAGAGTGGAGGGAGGGACCGGGGAGCTGTTTTTT,CSARVEGGTGELFF
TRBD1,TRBV27,TRBJ1-1,few,TGTGCCAGCAGTTTAGGGACAGGGCCCACTGAAGCTTTCTTT,CASSLGTGPTEAFF
TRBD2,TRBV13,TRBJ2-1,many,TGTGCCAGCACCCGTGGGACTAGCTCCTACAATGAGCAGTTCTTC,CASTRGTSSYNEQFF
TRBD1,TRBV27,TRBJ1-1,few,TGTGCCAGCAGTTTATCAGGGGGCGGGTACACTGAAGCTTTCTTT,CASSLSGGGYTEAFF
-,TRBV11-2,TRBJ1-6,-,TGTGCCAGTCAGAGCTCCTATAATTCACCCCTCCACTTT,CASQSSYNSPLHF
-,TRBV29-1,TRBJ2-5,-,TGCAGCGTTGTAGGAAAGTGGGAGACCCAGTACTTC,CSVVGKWETQYF
-,TRBV12-3/TRBV12-4,TRBJ2-6,-,TGTGCCAGCAGTTTTATGACTAGTAGCCGGTCTGGGGCCAACGTCCTGACTTTC,CASSFMTSSRSGANVLTF
-,TRBV7-2,TRBJ1-4,once,TGTGCCAGCAGCTCCCAAAACGGACCGGGAGTTCGGAAACTGTTTTTT,CASSSQNGPGVRKLFF
TRBD2,TRBV3-1,TRBJ2-1,few,TGTGCCAGCAGCCACAAAGCTAAGGGACTAGCTGGTGAGCAGTTCTTC,CASSHKAKGLAGEQFF
-,TRBV7-2,TRBJ1-4,-,TGTGCCAGCAGCAAGGGCGCAGTCCCGTCGGGAAAACTGTTTTTT,CASSKGAVPSGKLFF
-,TRBV5-1,TRBJ1-2,few,TGCGCCAGCAGCAGCGGGGGGCGAAGTGATGGCTACACCTTC,CASSSGGRSDGYTF
-,TRBV4-2,TRBJ2-7,-,TGTGCCAGCAGCCAGGCAGGACCTTACCCCTACGAGCAGTACTTC,CASSQAGPYPYEQYF
-,TRBV12-3/TRBV12-4,TRBJ2-5,few,TGTGCCAGCAGTGCCGCGGACCGACAAGAGACCCAGTACTTC,CASSAADRQETQYF
-,TRBV3-1,TRBJ2-1,few,TGTGCCAGCAGCCCACATGTCACATACAATGAGCAGTTCTTC,CASSPHVTYNEQFF
-,TRBV12-3/TRBV12-4,TRBJ2-5,-,TGTGCCAGCAGTTTCGGGAGTGAAGAGACCCAGTACTTC,CASSFGSEETQYF
TRBD1,TRBV4-3,TRBJ2-2,-,TGCGCCAGCAGCCAAGATTATGGCAGGGGGCTGCTGTTTTTT,CASSQDYGRGLLFF
-,TRBV7-2,TRBJ2-1,few,TGTGCCAGCAGCTATGGGACCCTCAATGAGCAGTTCTTC,CASSYGTLNEQFF
TRBD2,TRBV20-1,TRBJ2-7,-,TGCAGTGCCCTTAGCGGGCAAACCTACGAGCAGCACTTC,CSALSGQTYEQHF
-,TRBV14,TRBJ2-5,few,TGTGCCAGCAGCCAAGTTCCAGGGCAAGAGACCCAGTACTTC,CASSQVPGQETQYF
-,TRBV7-9,TRBJ1-4,-,TGTGCCAGCAGCCCCCCTGGTGAAAAACTGTTTTTT,CASSPPGEKLFF
TRBD1,TRBV29-1,TRBJ2-3,-,TGCAGCGTTGAAGATCACAGGGGACCAGATACGCAGTATTTT,CSVEDHRGPDTQYF
TRBD1,TRBV24-1,TRBJ2-1,few,TGTGCCACCAGTGACGCAGGGGGCTCCTACAATGAGCAGTTCTTC,CATSDAGGSYNEQFF
-,TRBV6-1,TRBJ1-6,-,TGTGCCAGCATCTACAGGGAGATGAGGGATTCACCCCTCCACTTT,CASIYREMRDSPLHF
-,TRBV3-1,TRBJ1-2,few,TGTGCCAGCAGCCCCCTCCCTGGGGGAAGAGGCTACACCTTC,CASSPLPGGRGYTF
-,TRBV6-4,TRBJ1-1,few,TGTGCCAGCAGTGATCCGGGGGGGTACAGGGAAGCTTTCTTT,CASSDPGGYREAFF
-,TRBV6-5,TRBJ2-7,-,TGTGCCAGCAGTTCCAGGGTCCACGAGCAGTACTTC,CASSSRVHEQYF